This is a list of T cell receptor beta chains from one sample in a study of blood T cell repertoires in COVID-19. Repertoires were generated with immunoSEQ multiplex PCR, while TCRdb's copy carries only in-frame clones and drops some. The table lists around 110,000 clones, less than 90% of them singletons. Sample: PBMCs or T cells enriched from blood (not recorded which). These receptors all stem from a young woman who had recovered from COVID-19. CDR3s include the opening cysteine and the closing phenylalanine or tryptophan. Fields, in order: J gene, clone size, D gene, V gene, CDR3 protein, CDR3 DNA. A D gene is named only where the DNA matches it firmly. Size tells how often a clone was seen (once, few, many) or the class of an expanded clone, and some rows leave it out.

>TRBJ2-7|-|TRBD2|TRBV7-2
CASSLAGIDSYEQYF
TGTGCCAGCAGTCTAGCGGGTATAGACTCCTACGAGCAGTACTTC
>TRBJ1-2|-|TRBD1|TRBV9
CASSPGQGAWNGYTF
TGTGCCAGCAGCCCGGGACAGGGGGCTTGGAATGGCTACACCTTC
>TRBJ2-1|-|TRBD2|TRBV18
CASSPAGAYNEQFF
TGTGCCAGCTCCCCAGCGGGAGCCTACAATGAGCAGTTCTTC
>TRBJ2-7|once|-|TRBV2
CASRQVIYEQYF
TGTGCCAGCAGACAGGTCATTTACGAGCAGTACTTC
>TRBJ1-4|-|-|TRBV28
CASSPPGLRAGEKLFF
TGTGCCAGCAGTCCGCCGGGACTAAGGGCAGGTGAAAAACTGTTTTTT
>TRBJ2-3|medium-sized|-|TRBV5-4
CASSLGQWTSTDTQYF
TGTGCCAGCAGCTTGGGGCAGTGGACTAGCACAGATACGCAGTATTTT
>TRBJ2-1|-|-|TRBV5-4
CASSFSGVSYNEQFF
TGTGCCAGCAGCTTTAGCGGAGTTTCCTACAATGAACAGTTCTTC
>TRBJ2-3|-|TRBD1|TRBV6-1
CASSEAWTGVRRDTQYF
TGTGCCAGCAGTGAAGCGTGGACAGGGGTTAGACGAGATACGCAGTATTTT
>TRBJ1-2|once|TRBD1|TRBV27
CASSAISRGRYGYTF
TGTGCCAGCAGTGCCATCTCCAGGGGGAGGTATGGCTACACCTTC
>TRBJ2-7|few|TRBD2|TRBV27
CASSLTSGPYEQYF
TGTGCCAGCAGTTTGACTAGCGGACCCTACGAGCAGTACTTC
>TRBJ1-2|-|TRBD1|TRBV7-8
CASSLIPGQGGGYTF
TGTGCCAGCAGCTTAATTCCGGGACAGGGGGGTGGCTACACCTTC
>TRBJ2-1|-|TRBD2|TRBV11-3
CASSLRGGRSYNEQFF
TGTGCCAGCAGCCTCCGGGGGGGGCGGTCCTACAATGAGCAGTTCTTC
>TRBJ1-5|-|-|TRBV18
CASSASGENQPQHF
TGTGCCAGCTCAGCATCAGGGGAAAATCAGCCCCAGCATTTT
>TRBJ1-5|few|-|TRBV19
CASSRNMNGRNQPQHF
TGTGCCAGTAGTAGAAATATGAATGGGCGCAATCAGCCCCAGCATTTT
>TRBJ2-1|-|TRBD2|TRBV27
CASSLLGGTRRNEQFF
TGTGCCAGCAGTTTATTAGGGGGGACTAGGAGGAATGAGCAGTTCTTC
>TRBJ1-4|-|-|TRBV29-1
CSARRATNEKLFF
TGCAGCGCTAGGAGGGCTACTAATGAAAAACTGTTTTTT
>TRBJ2-7|-|TRBD1|TRBV30
CAWSGTGTGGREQYF
TGTGCCTGGAGCGGGACCGGGACAGGGGGCCGCGAGCAGTACTTC
>TRBJ1-5|-|TRBD1|TRBV10-3
CAISRSGGSNQPQHF
TGTGCCATCAGTCGGTCAGGGGGAAGCAATCAGCCCCAGCATTTT
>TRBJ2-1|once|-|TRBV7-3
CASSSGLLGYNEQFF
TGTGCCAGCAGCTCGGGACTCCTGGGGTACAATGAGCAGTTCTTC
>TRBJ2-7|-|-|TRBV11-2
CASSLRSPEQYF
TGTGCCAGCAGCTTAAGGAGTCCCGAGCAGTACTTC
>TRBJ1-3|-|TRBD1|TRBV5-1
CASSWGQGGNTIYF
TGCGCCAGCAGCTGGGGACAGGGGGGAAACACCATATATTTT
>TRBJ1-4|-|-|TRBV5-4
CASSPGSLGEKLFF
TGTGCCAGCAGCCCCGGGTCCTTGGGTGAAAAACTGTTTTTT
>TRBJ1-1|-|TRBD1|TRBV2
CASREQGSSTEAFF
TGTGCCAGCAGAGAACAGGGGTCAAGCACTGAAGCTTTCTTT
>TRBJ2-7|-|TRBD2|TRBV10-3
CAISGSTSLQRYEQYF
TGTGCCATCAGTGGATCGACTAGCCTCCAGCGTTACGAGCAGTACTTC
>TRBJ1-2|-|-|TRBV29-1
CSVDRKWGEGYTF
TGCAGCGTTGATAGGAAGTGGGGGGAAGGCTACACCTTC
>TRBJ2-4|-|TRBD2|TRBV24-1
CATSDSLAGEKNIQYF
TGTGCCACCAGTGATTCCCTAGCGGGAGAGAAAAACATTCAGTACTTC
>TRBJ2-5|-|-|TRBV5-1
CASSLGGNQETQYF
TGCGCCAGCAGCTTGGGAGGGAACCAAGAGACCCAGTACTTC
>TRBJ2-7|-|-|TRBV18
CASSTKRDNEQYF
TGTGCCAGCTCAACCAAGCGGGACAACGAGCAGTACTTC
>TRBJ2-7|-|-|TRBV4-1
CASSQVRGSSYEQYF
TGCGCCAGCAGCCAAGTTAGGGGGAGCTCCTACGAGCAGTACTTC
>TRBJ2-1|-|TRBD2|TRBV12-3/TRBV12-4
CASSQAGGEQFF
TGTGCCAGCAGCCAGGCGGGGGGTGAGCAGTTCTTC
>TRBJ2-5|-|-|TRBV9
CASSPSVLQETQYF
TGTGCCAGCAGCCCTAGCGTACTACAAGAGACCCAGTACTTC
>TRBJ2-2|once|TRBD1|TRBV19
CASSLDRGSNTGELFF
TGTGCCAGTAGTTTGGACAGGGGGTCCAACACCGGGGAGCTGTTTTTT
>TRBJ2-1|-|TRBD2|TRBV18
CASSPSGTSEMSSYNEQFF
TGTGCCAGCTCACCTTCCGGGACTAGCGAGATGAGCTCCTACAATGAGCAGTTCTTC
>TRBJ2-7|-|TRBD1|TRBV27
CASSLWGGQGAYEQYF
TGTGCCAGCAGTTTATGGGGAGGACAGGGGGCCTACGAGCAGTACTTC